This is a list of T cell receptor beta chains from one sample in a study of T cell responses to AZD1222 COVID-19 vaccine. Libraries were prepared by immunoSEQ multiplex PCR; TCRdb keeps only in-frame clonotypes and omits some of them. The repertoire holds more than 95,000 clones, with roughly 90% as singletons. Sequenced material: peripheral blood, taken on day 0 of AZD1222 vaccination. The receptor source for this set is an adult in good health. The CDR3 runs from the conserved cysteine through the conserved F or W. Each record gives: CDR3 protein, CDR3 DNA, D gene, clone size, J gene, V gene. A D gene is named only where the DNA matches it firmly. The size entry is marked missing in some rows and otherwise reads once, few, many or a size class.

CDR3aa: CASKTGLALPKGSLYNEQFF
CDR3nt: TGTGCCAGTAAAACCGGACTAGCCTTGCCAAAGGGGTCCCTCTACAATGAGCAGTTCTTC
d_gene: TRBD2
abundance: -
j_gene: TRBJ2-1
v_gene: TRBV14

CDR3aa: CASSLMGRNTEAFF
CDR3nt: TGTGCCAGCAGCTTAATGGGCAGGAACACTGAAGCTTTCTTT
d_gene: -
abundance: -
j_gene: TRBJ1-1
v_gene: TRBV11-2

CDR3aa: CASGLVPHFGTSISSYNSPLHF
CDR3nt: TGTGCTAGTGGTTTGGTACCCCACTTTGGGACGTCCATAAGCTCCTATAATTCACCCCTCCACTTT
d_gene: -
abundance: -
j_gene: TRBJ1-6
v_gene: TRBV12-5

CDR3aa: CASSPRLAGSGNTIYF
CDR3nt: TGTGCCAGCTCACCTCGATTGGCAGGCTCTGGAAACACCATATATTTT
d_gene: -
abundance: -
j_gene: TRBJ1-3
v_gene: TRBV18

CDR3aa: CASTPRSASGNTGELFF
CDR3nt: TGTGCCAGCACCCCCCGGTCGGCTAGCGGGAACACCGGGGAGCTGTTTTTT
d_gene: TRBD2
abundance: -
j_gene: TRBJ2-2
v_gene: TRBV5-4

CDR3aa: CASRVAAGGSYEQYF
CDR3nt: TGTGCCAGCAGGGTTGCGGCGGGAGGGAGTTACGAGCAGTACTTC
d_gene: -
abundance: once
j_gene: TRBJ2-7
v_gene: TRBV21-1

CDR3aa: CASSWGQNTEAFF
CDR3nt: TGTGCCAGCAGTTGGGGACAGAACACTGAAGCTTTCTTT
d_gene: -
abundance: once
j_gene: TRBJ1-1
v_gene: TRBV6-5

CDR3aa: CASSPLAGAADTQYF
CDR3nt: TGTGCCAGCAGTCCCCTAGCGGGAGCCGCAGATACGCAGTATTTT
d_gene: TRBD2
abundance: -
j_gene: TRBJ2-3
v_gene: TRBV5-6

CDR3aa: CASSIGRRLNSPLHF
CDR3nt: TGTGCCAGTAGTATTGGAAGACGGCTGAATTCACCCCTCCACTTT
d_gene: -
abundance: -
j_gene: TRBJ1-6
v_gene: TRBV19

CDR3aa: CASSWEGQVSF
CDR3nt: TGTGCCAGCAGTTGGGAGGGACAGGTCTCCTTC
d_gene: TRBD1
abundance: -
j_gene: TRBJ1-2
v_gene: TRBV6-5

CDR3aa: CSARDRGKLFF
CDR3nt: TGCAGTGCCCGGGACCGGGGAAAACTGTTTTTT
d_gene: -
abundance: -
j_gene: TRBJ1-4
v_gene: TRBV20-1

CDR3aa: CGGQGAGSPLHF
CDR3nt: TGTGGAGGGCAGGGGGCCGGATCACCCCTCCACTTT
d_gene: TRBD1
abundance: -
j_gene: TRBJ1-6
v_gene: TRBV2

CDR3aa: CASSQLVESQFF
CDR3nt: TGTGCCAGCAGCCAATTGGTGGAGAGTCAGTTCTTC
d_gene: -
abundance: few
j_gene: TRBJ2-1
v_gene: TRBV7-9

CDR3aa: CASSGTLNQPQHF
CDR3nt: TGTGCCAGCTCAGGGACACTCAATCAGCCCCAGCATTTT
d_gene: -
abundance: -
j_gene: TRBJ1-5
v_gene: TRBV18

CDR3aa: CASSQELDSNQPQHF
CDR3nt: TGTGCCAGCAGCCAAGAGTTAGACAGCAATCAGCCCCAGCATTTT
d_gene: -
abundance: -
j_gene: TRBJ1-5
v_gene: TRBV4-2

CDR3aa: CASVPPDRGNQPQHF
CDR3nt: TGTGCCAGCGTCCCTCCCGACAGGGGCAATCAGCCCCAGCATTTT
d_gene: TRBD1
abundance: -
j_gene: TRBJ1-5
v_gene: TRBV28

CDR3aa: CASRQTANTGELFF
CDR3nt: TGTGCCAGCAGACAGACAGCGAACACCGGGGAGCTGTTTTTT
d_gene: -
abundance: -
j_gene: TRBJ2-2
v_gene: TRBV9

CDR3aa: CASSSGDLRETQYF
CDR3nt: TGTGCCAGCTCATCTGGGGACCTCCGAGAGACCCAGTACTTC
d_gene: -
abundance: -
j_gene: TRBJ2-5
v_gene: TRBV18